This entry concerns a single TCR beta chain. Participants comprised healthy donors of bone marrow. At collection, donors were nominally healthy, but unrecorded immune exposures were probable. The data belong to a study of cytomegalovirus exposure and HLA in healthy donors. PCR was performed using 60 Vbeta and 13 Jbeta primers. Assay used: immunoSEQ multiplex PCR; TCRdb lists only in-frame clones, some missing. Of 150,000 to 180,000 clones listed, around 82% are singletons. In germline, CDR1 is MDHEN, CDR2 SYDVKM. After removal of 4 bases from V and 2 bases from J, the junction contained 5 bases not matched to a gene. There are 14 residues in the CDR3.

The chain employs TRBV28 and TRBJ2-7; 7 positions match TRBD2. This receptor was identified in a woman aged 40 to 49 in good health and CMV-seropositive. The specimen sequenced was PBMCs. The CDR3 bases are TGTGCCAGCAGTTCTCTAGCGGAGACCTACGAGCAGTACTTC. Translation gives CASSSLAETYEQYF. Complete variable domain (other parts from reference TRBV28 and TRBJ2-7): DVKVTQSSRYLVKRTGEKVFLECVQDMDHENMFWYRQDPGLGLRLIYFSYDVKMKEKGDIPEGYSVSREKKERFSLILESASTNQTSMYLCASSSLAETYEQYFGPGTRLTVT.